A selection of T cell receptor beta chains follows, all from one sample in a study of tumor and adjacent non-tumor tissue in lung cancer. A single record per CDR3 protein comes from TCRdb applying MiXCR to the multiplex PCR reads. The sample lists 76,000 or so distinct CDR3 sequences; about two thirds were seen once. The material sequenced was lung tumor tissue. The origin of the receptors is a woman aged 65 to 85 with non-small cell lung cancer. Both conserved end residues are part of each CDR3. The order of the fields is CDR3 protein, CDR3 DNA, clone size, D gene, V gene, J gene. D genes are given only for firm matches. Part of the rows lack a size; the others show once, few, many or a class for expanded clones.

CDR3: CASSLRAVGFEHYF; DNA: TGTGCCAGCAGTTTGCGGGCAGTGGGCTTCGAGCATTACTTC; size: .; D: .; V: TRBV6-2/TRBV6-3; J: TRBJ2-7
CDR3: CSAREIARFYGYTF; DNA: TGCAGTGCTAGAGAGATCGCCAGATTCTATGGCTACACCTTC; size: .; D: .; V: TRBV20-1; J: TRBJ1-2
CDR3: CATSDHARTSDGTDTQYF; DNA: TGTGCCACCAGTGATCATGCCCGGACTAGCGATGGCACAGATACGCAGTATTTT; size: .; D: TRBD2; V: TRBV24-1; J: TRBJ2-3
CDR3: CSARRSPNYGYTF; DNA: TGCAGCGCTCGAAGGTCCCCTAACTATGGCTACACCTTC; size: .; D: .; V: TRBV29-1; J: TRBJ1-2
CDR3: CASSLAVGTYEQYF; DNA: TGTGCCAGCAGTCTAGCGGTAGGGACCTACGAGCAGTACTTT; size: .; D: TRBD2; V: TRBV6-6; J: TRBJ2-7
CDR3: CASSRPGQGTGNTIYF; DNA: TGTGCCAGCAGTCGACCGGGACAGGGTACTGGAAACACCATATATTTT; size: medium-sized; D: TRBD1; V: TRBV5-4; J: TRBJ1-3
CDR3: CASSSGQGVSSYEQYF; DNA: TGTGCCAGCAGTTCGGGACAGGGGGTATCCTCCTACGAGCAGTACTTC; size: few; D: TRBD1; V: TRBV11-3; J: TRBJ2-7
CDR3: CASSTLGADTQYF; DNA: TGTGCCAGCAGTACCCTCGGGGCAGATACGCAGTATTTT; size: many; D: .; V: TRBV6-5; J: TRBJ2-3
CDR3: CTSGSPSGWETQYF; DNA: TGTACCAGCGGTTCCCCTAGCGGGTGGGAGACCCAATACTTC; size: .; D: TRBD2; V: TRBV6-5; J: TRBJ2-5
CDR3: CARNSGANSPLHF; DNA: TGTGCCAGGAATAGCGGGGCCAATTCACCCCTCCACTTT; size: once; D: .; V: TRBV13; J: TRBJ1-6
CDR3: CASSLDGDFYEQYF; DNA: TGTGCCAGCAGCTTGGACGGGGACTTCTACGAGCAGTATTTC; size: .; D: .; V: TRBV5-4; J: TRBJ2-7
CDR3: CASTRWGSLEQYF; DNA: TGTGCCAGCACCCGTTGGGGGTCGCTTGAGCAGTACTTC; size: .; D: .; V: TRBV16; J: TRBJ2-7
CDR3: CASSYLGLAMGTRYF; DNA: TGTGCCAGCAGTTACTTGGGACTAGCGATGGGGACCCGGTACTTC; size: .; D: TRBD2; V: TRBV6-6; J: TRBJ2-5
CDR3: CASSYQTGEDMQYF; DNA: TGTGCCAGCAGTTACCAGACGGGAGAGGATATGCAGTATTTT; size: .; D: .; V: TRBV6-5; J: TRBJ2-3
CDR3: CASSRTSGKSYNEQFF; DNA: TGTGCCAGCAGCCGGACTAGCGGGAAGTCTTACAATGAGCAGTTCTTC; size: .; D: TRBD2; V: TRBV11-2; J: TRBJ2-1
CDR3: CASSEGPSGVYEQYF; DNA: TGTGCCAGCAGTGAAGGGCCTAGCGGAGTTTACGAGCAGTACTTC; size: many; D: TRBD2; V: TRBV6-1; J: TRBJ2-7
CDR3: CSAAGTRKEDTQYF; DNA: TGCAGTGCAGCCGGGACTAGGAAGGAAGATACGCAGTATTTT; size: many; D: TRBD2; V: TRBV20-1; J: TRBJ2-3
CDR3: CASSLAPYISSTDRRYF; DNA: TGTGCCAGCAGTTTAGCGCCCTATATCTCTAGTACAGATAGGCGGTATTTT; size: .; D: .; V: TRBV12-3/TRBV12-4; J: TRBJ2-3
CDR3: CTSSSGSGKETQYF; DNA: TGTACCAGCAGTTCTGGTAGCGGTAAAGAGACCCAGTACTTC; size: .; D: .; V: TRBV28; J: TRBJ2-5
CDR3: CAISGGSNSNQPQHF; DNA: TGTGCCATCAGTGGCGGCAGCAATAGCAATCAGCCCCAGCATTTT; size: many; D: .; V: TRBV10-3; J: TRBJ1-5
CDR3: CAWSAQGLEAFF; DNA: TGTGCCTGGAGTGCCCAGGGTCTTGAAGCTTTCTTT; size: .; D: .; V: TRBV30; J: TRBJ1-1
CDR3: CASRMTRGKGEQYF; DNA: TGTGCCAGTAGAATGACTAGGGGGAAAGGCGAGCAGTACTTC; size: .; D: .; V: TRBV19; J: TRBJ2-7
CDR3: CASTFPRSGAFF; DNA: TGTGCCAGCACTTTCCCGCGGTCAGGAGCTTTCTTT; size: .; D: .; V: TRBV28; J: TRBJ1-1
CDR3: CGVGQGGDTQNF; DNA: TGCGGCGTGGGACAGGGTGGGGATACGCAGAATTTT; size: .; D: TRBD1; V: TRBV29-1; J: TRBJ2-3
CDR3: CASSTGFSGANVLTF; DNA: TGTGCCAGCAGCACCGGTTTCTCTGGGGCCAACGTCCTGACTTTC; size: many; D: .; V: TRBV5-5; J: TRBJ2-6
CDR3: CASSGGLNWTGELFF; DNA: TGCGCCAGCAGTGGCGGCCTTAACTGGACCGGGGAGCTGTTTTTT; size: .; D: .; V: TRBV10-2; J: TRBJ2-2
CDR3: CASSEGQLNTEAFF; DNA: TGTGCCAGCAGTGAGGGACAATTGAACACTGAAGCTTTCTTT; size: many; D: .; V: TRBV6-1; J: TRBJ1-1
CDR3: CDSSEVFLAENIQYF; DNA: TGTGACAGCAGTGAAGTCTTTCTAGCGGAAAACATTCAGTACTTC; size: .; D: TRBD2; V: TRBV6-1; J: TRBJ2-4
CDR3: CTSSSAKSGEGGNEQFF; DNA: TGTACCAGCAGTTCAGCCAAGTCGGGGGAGGGAGGTAATGAGCAGTTCTTC; size: .; D: TRBD2; V: TRBV12-3/TRBV12-4; J: TRBJ2-1
CDR3: CSVEDTRTGPPDTQYF; DNA: TGTAGCGTTGAAGACACCAGGACGGGCCCCCCAGATACGCAGTATTTT; size: .; D: .; V: TRBV29-1; J: TRBJ2-3
CDR3: CLSSELFMRVWPQHF; DNA: TGTCTCAGCAGTGAATTGTTTATGAGGGTGTGGCCCCAGCATTTT; size: .; D: .; V: TRBV6-1; J: TRBJ1-5
CDR3: CGSFGQGDYGYTF; DNA: TGTGGCAGTTTTGGACAGGGGGACTATGGCTACACCTTC; size: .; D: TRBD1; V: TRBV12-3/TRBV12-4; J: TRBJ1-2
CDR3: CASSGDRGPWSETQYF; DNA: TGTGCCAGCTCTGGGGACAGGGGGCCATGGTCGGAGACCCAGTACTTC; size: many; D: TRBD1; V: TRBV12-3/TRBV12-4; J: TRBJ2-5
CDR3: CSVTIESLNEQFF; DNA: TGCAGCGTTACGATAGAGAGTCTGAATGAGCAGTTCTTC; size: .; D: .; V: TRBV29-1; J: TRBJ2-1
CDR3: CASMTDLGTSGYTDTQYF; DNA: TGTGCCAGCATGACTGACTTAGGGACTAGCGGATATACAGATACGCAGTATTTT; size: once; D: TRBD2; V: TRBV6-5; J: TRBJ2-3
CDR3: CARSDPRGLAHEQYF; DNA: TGTGCCAGGAGTGACCCCCGAGGTCTTGCTCACGAGCAGTACTTC; size: .; D: .; V: TRBV6-2/TRBV6-3; J: TRBJ2-7
CDR3: CASSKGTKSVANVLTF; DNA: TGTGCCAGCAGCAAGGGGACGAAGTCTGTGGCCAACGTCCTGACTTTC; size: .; D: .; V: TRBV21-1; J: TRBJ2-6
CDR3: CASTLTGGGDEQFF; DNA: TGTGCCAGCACCTTGACAGGGGGCGGCGATGAGCAGTTCTTC; size: few; D: TRBD1; V: TRBV28; J: TRBJ2-1
CDR3: CASSPSYEQHF; DNA: TGTGCCAGCAGTCCCTCCTATGAGCAGCACTTC; size: .; D: .; V: TRBV6-2/TRBV6-3; J: TRBJ2-7
CDR3: CASSLVAWAGTYEQYF; DNA: TGTGCCAGCAGCTTGGTAGCCTGGGCAGGAACCTACGAGCAGTACTTC; size: many; D: .; V: TRBV5-6; J: TRBJ2-7
CDR3: CASRRLGGYTF; DNA: TGTGCCAGCAGACGCTTGGGGGGCTACACCTTC; size: many; D: .; V: TRBV28; J: TRBJ1-2
CDR3: CSVVGIAGGTDYNEQFF; DNA: TGCAGCGTTGTCGGAATAGCGGGAGGGACAGACTACAATGAGCAGTTCTTC; size: .; D: TRBD2; V: TRBV29-1; J: TRBJ2-1
CDR3: CSVSGLQETQYF; DNA: TGCAGCGTATCAGGGTTACAAGAGACCCAGTACTTC; size: .; D: .; V: TRBV29-1; J: TRBJ2-5
CDR3: CDSKRTAATNGKLFF; DNA: TGTGACAGTAAACGGACGGCCGCAACTAATGGAAAACTGTTTTTT; size: .; D: .; V: TRBV6-1; J: TRBJ1-4
CDR3: CASSPSGEQFF; DNA: TGTGCCAGCAGTCCTAGCGGTGAGCAGTTCTTC; size: many; D: TRBD2; V: TRBV28; J: TRBJ2-1
CDR3: CSASGIGGGGSPLHF; DNA: TGCAGTGCTAGCGGCATCGGGGGAGGGGGCTCACCCCTCCACTTT; size: many; D: TRBD1; V: TRBV20-1; J: TRBJ1-6
CDR3: CSVVRDWGYF; DNA: TGCAGCGTCGTCCGGGACTGGGGCTACTTT; size: once; D: .; V: TRBV29-1; J: TRBJ1-2
CDR3: CATSHGGQPQHF; DNA: TGTGCCACCAGCCATGGAGGTCAGCCACAGCATTTT; size: .; D: .; V: TRBV24-1; J: TRBJ1-5
CDR3: CASSFGTSGDSYEQYF; DNA: TGTGCCAGCAGCTTCGGGACTAGCGGGGACTCCTACGAGCAGTACTTC; size: many; D: TRBD2; V: TRBV13; J: TRBJ2-7